These 18 T cell receptor beta chains were sequenced from one sample in a study of shared clonotypes between healthy human individuals. Here immunoSEQ multiplex PCR was the method, and the copy in TCRdb shows in-frame clones only, minus some. The data show roughly 1,500,000 clones, approximately 98.5% seen once. What was sequenced was naive CD4+ T cells sorted from blood. Documented subset: CD45RA+ positively selected. The receptors were sampled from a man aged 30 to 39 in good health.

The chain is built from TRBV2 and TRBJ1-1; D unresolved. Germline CDR1 is SNHLY and CDR2 is FYNNEI. Deletions cut 5 bases from V and 1 base from J, with 11 bases between. There are 14 residues in the CDR3. The CDR3 loop reads CASSPESKNTEAFF. In nucleotides, the CDR3 is TGTGCCAGCAGTCCAGAGAGCAAGAACACTGAAGCTTTCTTT.

The rearrangement uses TRBV5-1 and TRBJ2-7, with unresolved D. The V gene lost 0 bases and the J gene lost 4 bases, with 11 bases spanning the gap. This CDR3 region has 14 residues. The V gene's germline CDR1 is SGHRS and CDR2 YFSETQ. DNA for the CDR3: TGCGCCAGCAGCTTGGCGCAACGGTTATACGAGCAGTACTTC. It is translated as CASSLAQRLYEQYF.

In DNA form, the CDR3 reads TGTGCCACCCAGACTAGCGGAATAACAGATACGCAGTATTTT. It codes for CATQTSGITDTQYF. V is TRBV19 and J is TRBJ2-3, with TRBD2 identical over 9 bases. The CDR3 extends over 14 amino acids. Trimming took 10 bases from V and 3 from J; bases not matched to a gene: 8. From germline, CDR1 is LNHDA and CDR2 SQIVND (reference sequence).

This chain links TRBV30 with TRBJ2-1; perhaps TRBD1 as D (6 bases). CDR1 GTSNPN and CDR2 SVGIG come from the germline V gene (reference sequence). Trimming removed 6 bases from V and 6 bases from J, with 12 bases in between. There are 12 residues in the CDR3. The CDR3 nucleotides read TGTGCCTGTCAGGGGCTCCCCAATGAGCAGTTCTTC. Amino acid sequence: CACQGLPNEQFF.

This chain connects TRBV28 to TRBJ1-4, with a tentative D call TRBD1 (5 bases). The CDR3 has 15 amino acids. Germline V gene sequence: CDR1 MDHEN, CDR2 SYDVKM. V lost 8 bases and J lost 4, with 17 bases in between. In nucleotides, the CDR3 is TGTGCCAGCTCCTATGGGGGGTCCGGTAATGAAAAACTGTTTTTT. Its translation is CASSYGGSGNEKLFF.

The DNA for the CDR3 is TGCGCCAGCAGCTTTCTTGAGGGGGACGCCAACACAGATACGCAGTATTTT. Residues: CASSFLEGDANTDTQYF. This rearrangement joins TRBV5-1 to TRBJ2-3; the D gene is possibly TRBD1 (6 bases). Trimming cost V 2 bases and J 2 bases, with 18 bases left between them. CDR1 and CDR2 from the germline V gene are SGHRS and YFSETQ. This CDR3 region has 17 residues.

The rearrangement joins TRBV28 to TRBJ1-2, with D possibly TRBD1 on 6 matching bases. Germline CDR1 reads MDHEN; CDR2 reads SYDVKM. V shed 7 bases and J shed 7 bases, with 16 bases lying between them. The CDR3 covers 13 residues. The CDR3 DNA reads as TGTGCCAGCACCCGCGGACAGAACCTTGGCTACACCTTC. This translates into CASTRGQNLGYTF.

The chain employs TRBV28 and TRBJ2-5; the D call may be TRBD1 or TRBD2 (6 bases each). V was trimmed by 5 bases and J by 5 bases, leaving 18 bases between them. CDR1 and CDR2 (germline): MDHEN, SYDVKM. The CDR3 contains 15 residues. The CDR3 DNA sequence: TGTGCCAGCAGTCTCCGGAGGGGGGCGTGGGAGACCCAGTACTTC. The encoded protein is CASSLRRGAWETQYF.

The rearrangement uses TRBV28 and TRBJ1-1; maybe TRBD1 (5 bases). Trimming pared 6 bases from V and 1 base from J, leaving 21 bases between. The CDR3 is made up of 17 amino acids. From germline, CDR1 is MDHEN and CDR2 SYDVKM. CDR3 sequence: CASRGSGHRIENTEAFF. Here the CDR3 DNA reads TGTGCCAGCAGGGGGTCGGGGCACCGGATCGAGAACACTGAAGCTTTCTTT.

This chain connects TRBV5-1 to TRBJ2-1, with 8 nucleotides matching TRBD1. There are 16 residues in the CDR3. The germline V gene encodes CDR1 SGHRS and CDR2 YFSETQ. J was trimmed by 2 bases and V by 1 base; bases with no gene match: 5. The CDR3 here is CASSLLGQGTYNEQFF. CDR3 DNA sequence: TGCGCCAGCAGCTTGTTAGGACAGGGAACCTACAATGAGCAGTTCTTC.

The gene calls are TRBV4-1 and TRBJ2-1; D is uncertain. V lost 2 bases and J 5 bases, leaving 13 bases between the germline ends. Germline V lookup: CDR1 MGHRA, CDR2 YSYEKL. CDR3 size: 15 residues. DNA of the CDR3: TGCGCCAGCAGCCAAAGGGCCTTTCAGAACAATGAGCAGTTCTTC. This sequence encodes CASSQRAFQNNEQFF.

This clone appeared once. The chain uses TRBV14 and TRBJ1-3; D ambiguous. V was cut by 4 bases and J by 2 bases, with 9 bases left in between. This CDR3 has 14 residues. Germline V gene sequence: CDR1 SGHDN, CDR2 FVKESK. The CDR3 nucleotides read TGTGCCAGCAGCCCTGGCGGGGCTGGAAACACCATATATTTT. Its protein is CASSPGGAGNTIYF. The full variable domain, rest sourced from reference TRBV14 and TRBJ1-3, is EAGVTQFPSHSVIEKGQTVTLRCDPISGHDNLYWYRRVMGKEIKFLLHFVKESKQDESGMPNNRFLAERTGGTYSTLKVQPAELEDSGVYFCASSPGGAGNTIYFGEGSWLTVV.

The rearrangement joins TRBV7-9 to TRBJ2-1; D is possibly TRBD2 (5 bases). The CDR3 totals 15 residues. The ends were cut back, 0 bases at V and 10 bases at J, with 16 bases in the middle. Germline V gene data show CDR1 as SEHNR and CDR2 as FQNEAQ (reference sequence). As DNA, the CDR3 is TGTGCCAGCAGCTTAGCTCTCTCCGACTACCCCGAGCAGTTCTTC. It codes for CASSLALSDYPEQFF.

The chain joins TRBV5-1 to TRBJ1-2; TRBD1 might be the D (6 bases). CDR1 and CDR2 (germline): SGHRS, YFSETQ. V shed 6 bases and J shed 4 bases, with 22 bases lying between them. CDR3 length: 16 residues. In DNA form, the CDR3 reads TGCGCCAGCACCTCCTCAGCAGGGGCCAGTACCTATGGCTACACCTTC. Its protein product is CASTSSAGASTYGYTF.

The rearrangement joins TRBV5-1 to TRBJ2-5; D is unresolved. CDR1 SGHRS and CDR2 YFSETQ come from the germline V gene. The V end was cut by 4 bases, the J end by 3 bases, with 10 bases between. The CDR3 runs to 13 residues. CDR3 nucleotides: TGCGCCAGCAGCCCCGGGCGTGAAGAGACCCAGTACTTC. Translated, it gives CASSPGREETQYF. Combining the CDR3 with reference TRBV5-1 and TRBJ2-5 gives the whole variable domain KAGVTQTPRYLIKTRGQQVTLSCSPISGHRSVSWYQQTPGQGLQFLFEYFSETQRNKGNFPGRFSGRQFSNSRSEMNVSTLELGDSALYLCASSPGREETQYFGPGTRLLVL.

This chain uses TRBV6-6 with TRBJ2-1, with D hard to call. The V end lost 0 bases, the J end lost 7 bases, and 16 bases lay between the germline ends. Germline V lookup: CDR1 MNHNY, CDR2 SVGAGI (reference sequence). The CDR3 has 16 residues. This chain's CDR3 is CASSYSKVGYGNEQFF. CDR3 bases: TGTGCCAGCAGTTACTCGAAGGTCGGGTACGGGAATGAGCAGTTCTTC.

V is TRBV7-6 and J is TRBJ2-2; 9 bases match TRBD1. The CDR3 is 17 residues long. The germline V gene encodes CDR1 SGHVS and CDR2 FNYEAQ. The trim removed 1 base at V and 7 bases at J, leaving 10 bases unmatched. The CDR3, as DNA: TGTGCCAGCAGCTTAGGTTCCCGGGGACAGGGAATCGGGGAGCTGTTTTTT. This gives the protein CASSLGSRGQGIGELFF.

This clone showed up just once. The chain couples TRBV15 to TRBJ2-1; D call uncertain. Trimming took off 3 bases at V and 6 bases at J, with 6 bases between the two ends. Looked up from germline, CDR1 is LNHNV and CDR2 is YYDKDF (reference sequence). The CDR3 length is 12 residues. CDR3 in DNA: TGTGCCACCAGCAGGCGCGTCAATGAGCAGTTCTTC. This sequence encodes CATSRRVNEQFF.